This T cell receptor (beta chain) was captured by sequencing in a study of T cell changes during pregnancy in multiple sclerosis (dated 2019 in TCRdb). Background on the whole study: In women with multiple sclerosis, the researchers looked at how the T cell repertoire shifted as pregnancy progressed.

Library method: the immunoSEQ multiplex PCR assay. TCRdb obtained this table from immuneACCESS and retained in-frame rearrangements with V and J assigned. These tables miss some clones; where compared with another copy, unresolved V genes account for less than half of the shortfall, and the remainder is unexplained. This sample lists more than 80,000 clones; roughly 90% were detected once. The ten largest clones take up around 1.5% of the sample. V loses 3 bases at its end and J loses 1 base; junction bases beyond the gene matches: 5. Sequences MNHNS (CDR1) and SASEGT (CDR2) are obtained from the germline V gene. The cysteine opens and the phenylalanine closes a CDR3 of 16 amino acids. The DNA shown is the 48-base CDR3, in frame from base 1. This clone appeared a few times. There is no known antigen for this receptor. Base qualities are missing; no much larger clone stands one base away. Other DNA sequences in the sample encode the same CDR3.

The source material was peripheral blood, sampled after pregnancy. This clonotype originated in a female donor with multiple sclerosis, enrolled in a pregnancy study. Rearrangement joined TRBV6-1 to TRBJ2-4; the central 8 bases match TRBD1. The CDR3 corresponds to CASSERQGLAKNIQYF. The bases are TGTGCCAGCAGTGAGAGACAGGGGCTCGCCAAAAACATTCAGTACTTC.